The next 6 T cell receptor beta chains were all read from a single sample in a study of beta chain features in type 1 diabetes. General observations from the study: Within each of all four CD4+ subsets, Type 1 diabetes patients had TCRB CDR3s that were moderately but significantly shorter.

Their specific antigens are unknown. Expressed TCRB transcripts were sequenced because the isolated RNA had all been reverse transcribed beforehand. The repertoire was sequenced with immunoSEQ multiplex PCR; TCRdb's copy has only in-frame clones and lacks some. The sample records hundreds of thousands of clones, about 14% being singletons. Sequencing was carried out using naive CD4+ T cells from blood. The origin of the receptors is a young man with type 1 diabetes.

The chain carries TRBV7-8 and TRBJ2-2; D might be TRBD1 or TRBD2, each matching 5 bases. Trimming took off 7 bases at V and 1 base at J, with 13 bases between the two ends. The germline V gene has CDR1 SGHVS and CDR2 FQNEAQ. The CDR3 sequence is 15 residues long. CDR3 region: CASTIRGRNTGELFF. The CDR3 DNA sequence: TGTGCCAGCACCATCCGGGGCCGGAACACCGGGGAGCTGTTTTTT.

This clone was seen more than once but under ten times. This chain links TRBV7-9 with TRBJ2-7; D gene unclear. Germline-derived CDR1 and CDR2 are SEHNR and FQNEAQ (reference sequence). The V end lost 0 bases, the J end lost 1 base, and 13 bases lay between the germline ends. The CDR3 spans 16 residues. CDR3: CASSLALAGTSYEQYF. The CDR3 DNA sequence: TGTGCCAGCAGCTTAGCGTTGGCAGGAACATCCTACGAGCAGTACTTC.

This clone appeared a few times. Within the sample, other DNA sequences also encode this same CDR3. The chain links TRBV18 to TRBJ1-1; D is ambiguous. CDR3 length: 13 amino acids. Trimming took off 2 bases at V and 2 bases at J, with 6 bases between the two ends. The germline V gene encodes CDR1 KGHSH and CDR2 LQKENI. CDR3 loop: CASSPTTNTEAFF. The CDR3 DNA follows: TGTGCCAGCTCACCAACCACAAACACTGAAGCTTTCTTT.

Only a few counts were recorded for this clone. The CDR3 DNA reads as TGTGCCAGCAGTTTATTGGGACAGGGGGCCGGAGAGACCCAGTACTTC. Translated, it gives CASSLLGQGAGETQYF. The rearrangement uses TRBV27 and TRBJ2-5, with 12 bases that match TRBD1. V shed 1 base, J shed 4 bases, and the junction held 4 bases outside the gene matches. This CDR3 is 16 amino acids long. Per germline, CDR1 MNHEY and CDR2 SMNVEV (reference sequence).

This clone came up a few times. The rearrangement joins TRBV29-1 to TRBJ2-3, with 8 nucleotides matching TRBD2. CDR1 SQVTM and CDR2 ANQGSEA come from the germline V gene. This CDR3 contains 13 residues. The ends lost 8 bases at V and 7 bases at J; junction bases unmatched: 11. The CDR3 coding sequence is TGCAGCCTCGGGACTAGTTGGACAAATACGCAGTATTTT. Translated: CSLGTSWTNTQYF.

The DNA of the CDR3 is TGTGCCAGCAGCTTGGCCAAGGTCAGGACGAGGGATGGCTACACCTTC. Translating gives CASSLAKVRTRDGYTF. This chain links TRBV5-6 with TRBJ1-2; D uncertain. The germline CDR1 and CDR2 sequences are SGHDT and YYEEEE. This CDR3 has 16 amino acids. The V gene lost 0 bases and the J gene lost 6 bases, with 18 bases spanning the gap.